This TCR beta chain was recorded in a study of T-cell memory formation after mild COVID-19 (dated by TCRdb to about 2021). About the investigation overall: TCR sequence clusters from the two donors were largely donor specific. Two young, previously healthy adult volunteers, one female and one male, were included in the cohort. In a couple of donors, T-cell clones that expanded and contracted after mild COVID-19 were tracked by sequencing TCRalpha and TCRbeta repertoires over time. The investigation overall reported the following: Only two mild cases were covered in the study, and larger cohorts including severe cases with pre-infection samples were considered necessary. Clones that contracted from day 15 to 85 showed balanced CD4/CD8 phenotypes, whereas a second wave of clones that expanded from day 15 to 37 leaned towards CD4+. Contracting CD4+ clones were found mainly in CM and EM memory subsets, while CD8+ clones were enriched in EMRA. The detection of some responding clones in pre-infection memory suggests that pre-existing cross-reactive memory T cells joined the SARS-CoV-2 response. Whether the second-wave clones peaking on day 37 were SARS-CoV-2 specific was not confirmed.

Sequencing used an Illumina NovaSeq 6000. Using 5'RACE with constant-segment primers, TCRalpha and TCRbeta cDNA libraries were constructed, with sample barcodes and unique molecular identifiers added in the process. RNA was extracted from every sample with Trizol reagent. Amplification of the libraries took two PCR steps, and the second step added a second sample barcode plus Illumina TruSeq adapters. Libraries were sequenced on an Illumina NovaSeq with 2 x 150 bp paired-end reads. Per the source publication's procedure: Reads were demultiplexed and collapsed into UMI-guided consensus sequences with migec v1.2.7. Using mixcr v2.1.11, UMI consensuses were aligned to TRA and TRB V and J templates and then assembled into clonotypes. Expanded or contracted clonotypes were those called significant by both edgeR and NoisET, with noise models trained on biological replicates. For edgeR calls, the cutoffs were a false discovery rate-adjusted p below 0.01 and a log2 fold-change threshold of 1. As an exploratory analysis of dynamics, max-normalized trajectories of the 1000 most abundant clonotypes were examined by PCA with hierarchical clustering. Each responding clone was given a CD4 or CD8 phenotype based on the CD4+ and CD8+ repertoires, which had been sequenced separately. The public reads were quality trimmed at Q25 with fastp and then assembled into clones with MiXCR by TCRdb, keeping productive beta chains. Each CDR3 protein appears once, grouped with its most common genes and DNA. The V and J calls shown here were made by TCRdb, not taken from the authors' results. This sample has hundreds of thousands of distinct CDR3 sequences in its table, and approximately 15% of those were observed once. About 20% of the sample goes to the ten largest clones.

This clonotype was counted at least ten times. Its specific antigen is unknown. No much larger clone exists at a distance of one base, and base qualities are not known. PBMCs were isolated by Ficoll-Paque density gradient centrifugation. The source of this sequence is a young man who had mild COVID-19 (a few samples of this study predate the infection). The sample titles of this study are shuffled in the database, so cell type and time point are left out; the donor was told from shared clones. The sample comprised PBMCs or a T cell subset sorted from them (not recorded which).

The CDR3 region reads CASSQVGTGARLGTEAFF. The nucleotide sequence reads TGCGCCAGCAGCCAAGTAGGGACAGGGGCTCGTTTAGGGACTGAAGCTTTCTTT. The chain employs TRBV4-3 and TRBJ1-1, with 10 bases aligning to TRBD1. V is cut back by 1 base and J by 5 bases, with 13 bases in the junction unmatched. Via the germline V gene, CDR1 is LGHNA and CDR2 YSLEER. The CDR3 measures 18 amino acids from cysteine to phenylalanine. CDR3 DNA only is kept here, 54 bases in frame from base 1.